A selection of T cell receptor beta chains follows, all from one sample in a study of OX40 agonist ivuxolimab in advanced cancers. TCRdb keeps only in-frame clones here, not all; method: immunoSEQ multiplex PCR. The top ten clones hold 0.81% of a sample with approximately 94,000 clones, 90% to 95% of them seen once. This specimen was CD4+ or CD8+ T cells sorted from blood, taken in a trial of the OX40 agonist ivuxolimab. The source is an adult with an advanced solid tumor such as melanoma, head and neck, liver or kidney cancer. The CDR3 runs from the conserved cysteine through the conserved F or W. The order of the fields is clone size, D gene, V gene, CDR3 length, J gene, CDR3 protein, CDR3 DNA. D genes are given only for firm matches. Size values are once, few and many counts, or a class for expanded clones, and some rows have none.

NA	TRBD2	TRBV19	15	TRBJ2-2	CATEISGRPTGELFF	TGTGCCACGGAGATTAGCGGGAGACCCACCGGGGAGCTGTTTTTT
NA	NA	TRBV7-2	14	TRBJ2-5	CASSLPDPQETQYF	TGTGCCAGCAGCTTGCCGGACCCGCAAGAGACCCAGTACTTC
NA	TRBD2	TRBV7-3	15	TRBJ2-1	CASSSGLAGINEQFF	TGTGCCAGCAGCTCAGGACTAGCGGGAATTAATGAGCAGTTCTTC
NA	NA	TRBV7-9	15	TRBJ1-3	CASSLASGSGNTIYF	TGTGCCAGCAGCTTAGCGTCCGGATCTGGAAACACCATATATTTT
NA	TRBD1	TRBV5-1	16	TRBJ2-2	CASSLGGTGNTGELFF	TGCGCCAGCAGCTTGGGCGGGACAGGGAACACCGGGGAGCTGTTTTTT
NA	NA	TRBV4-2	14	TRBJ2-7	CASSQPGRLDEQYF	TGTGCCAGCAGCCAACCCGGGCGCCTCGACGAGCAGTACTTC
once	TRBD1	TRBV6-1	19	TRBJ1-5	CASSEPFRDRIRENQPQHF	TGTGCCAGCAGTGAGCCCTTCCGGGACAGGATACGGGAAAATCAGCCCCAGCATTTT
NA	NA	TRBV5-1	17	TRBJ1-4	CASSLSGTPETNEKLFF	TGCGCCAGCAGCTTAAGTGGGACCCCCGAAACTAATGAAAAACTGTTTTTT
NA	TRBD1	TRBV28	16	TRBJ2-3	CASSPTGTGFADTQYF	TGTGCCAGCAGTCCTACCGGGACAGGGTTCGCAGATACGCAGTATTTT
NA	TRBD2	TRBV7-9	15	TRBJ2-7	CASSDRLAGHYEQYF	TGTGCCAGCAGCGATCGACTAGCGGGGCACTACGAGCAGTACTTC
few	TRBD2	TRBV9	15	TRBJ2-7	CASSVDYGRAYEQYF	TGTGCCAGCAGCGTAGATTACGGGAGGGCCTACGAGCAGTACTTC
NA	NA	TRBV7-9	16	TRBJ1-2	CASSLSSPDANYGYTF	TGTGCCAGCAGCTTATCGTCCCCAGACGCTAACTATGGCTACACCTTC
once	TRBD2	TRBV7-2	17	TRBJ2-3	CASSLRTGLAGEDTQYF	TGTGCCAGCAGCTTACGAACGGGACTAGCGGGAGAAGATACGCAGTATTTT
NA	NA	TRBV11-2	11	TRBJ1-4	CASSQGEKLFF	TGTGCCAGCAGCCAAGGTGAAAAACTGTTTTTT
NA	TRBD2	TRBV10-3	14	TRBJ2-1	CAISGGTSFGEQFF	TGTGCCATCAGTGGGGGGACTAGCTTCGGTGAGCAGTTCTTC